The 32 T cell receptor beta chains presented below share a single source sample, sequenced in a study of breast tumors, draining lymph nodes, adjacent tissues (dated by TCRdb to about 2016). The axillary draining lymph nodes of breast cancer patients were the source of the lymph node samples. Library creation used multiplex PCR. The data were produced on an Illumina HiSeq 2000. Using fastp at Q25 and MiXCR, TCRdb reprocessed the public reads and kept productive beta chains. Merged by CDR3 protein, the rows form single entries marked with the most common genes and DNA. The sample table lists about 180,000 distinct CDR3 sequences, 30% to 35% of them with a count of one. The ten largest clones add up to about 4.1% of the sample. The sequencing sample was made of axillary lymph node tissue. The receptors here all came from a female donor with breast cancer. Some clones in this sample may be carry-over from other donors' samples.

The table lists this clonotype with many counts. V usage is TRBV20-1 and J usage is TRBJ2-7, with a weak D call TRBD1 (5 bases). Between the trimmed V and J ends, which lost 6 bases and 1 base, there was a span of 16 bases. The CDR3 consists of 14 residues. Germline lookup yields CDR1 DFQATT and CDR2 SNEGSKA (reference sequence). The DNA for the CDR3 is TGCAGTGCAATAGGACATCTGAGGTCCTACGAGCAGTACTTC. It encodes CSAIGHLRSYEQYF.

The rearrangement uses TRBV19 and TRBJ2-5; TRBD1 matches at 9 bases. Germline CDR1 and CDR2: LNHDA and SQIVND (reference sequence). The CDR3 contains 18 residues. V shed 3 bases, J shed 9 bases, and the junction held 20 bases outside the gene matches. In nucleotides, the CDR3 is TGTGCCAGTAGTATTAACCCCGGACAGGGGAAGGCGGAGCAGCCCCAGTACTTC. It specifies CASSINPGQGKAEQPQYF.

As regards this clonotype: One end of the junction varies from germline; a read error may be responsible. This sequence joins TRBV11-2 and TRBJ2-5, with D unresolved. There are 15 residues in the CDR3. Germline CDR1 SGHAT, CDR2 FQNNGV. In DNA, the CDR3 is TGTGCCAGCAGCTTCGGGTCAGTCGCCCGAGAGACCCAGCACTTC. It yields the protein CASSFGSVARETQHF.

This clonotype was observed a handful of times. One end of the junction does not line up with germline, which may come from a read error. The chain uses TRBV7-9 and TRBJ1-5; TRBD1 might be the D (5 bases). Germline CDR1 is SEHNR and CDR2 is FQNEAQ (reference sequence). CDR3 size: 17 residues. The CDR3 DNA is TGTGCCACCAGCAGAGGAGGGGCACGGAGCCCCAATCAGCCCCAGCATTTT. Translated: CATSRGGARSPNQPQHF.

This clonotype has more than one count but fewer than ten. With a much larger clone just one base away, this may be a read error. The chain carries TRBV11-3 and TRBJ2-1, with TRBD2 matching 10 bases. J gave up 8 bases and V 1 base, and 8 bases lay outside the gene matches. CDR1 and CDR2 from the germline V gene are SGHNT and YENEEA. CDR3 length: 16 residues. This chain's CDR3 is CASSLGSLAGVYEQFF. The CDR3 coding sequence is TGTGCCAGCAGCTTAGGATCGCTAGCGGGAGTCTATGAGCAGTTCTTC.

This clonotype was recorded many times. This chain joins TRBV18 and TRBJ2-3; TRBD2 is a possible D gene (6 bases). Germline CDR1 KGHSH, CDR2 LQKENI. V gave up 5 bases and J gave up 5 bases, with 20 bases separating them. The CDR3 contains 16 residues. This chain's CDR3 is CASSVTRGTSQDTQYF. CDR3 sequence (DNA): TGTGCCAGCTCAGTGACCCGGGGGACTTCACAAGATACGCAGTATTTT.

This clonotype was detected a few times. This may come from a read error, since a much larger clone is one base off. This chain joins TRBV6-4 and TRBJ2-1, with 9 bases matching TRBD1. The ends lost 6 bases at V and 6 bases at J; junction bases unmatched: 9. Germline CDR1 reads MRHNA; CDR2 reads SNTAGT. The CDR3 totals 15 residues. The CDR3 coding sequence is TGTGCCAGCAGACTAACAGGGGGCGTAGGCAATGAGCAGTTCTTC. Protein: CASRLTGGVGNEQFF.

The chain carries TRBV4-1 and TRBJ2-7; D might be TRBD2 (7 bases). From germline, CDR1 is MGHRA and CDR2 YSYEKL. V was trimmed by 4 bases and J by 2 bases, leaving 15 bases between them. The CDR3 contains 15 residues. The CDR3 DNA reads TGCGCCAGCAGCCTAGGGGGGGTAAATACCTACGAGCAGTACTTC. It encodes CASSLGGVNTYEQYF.

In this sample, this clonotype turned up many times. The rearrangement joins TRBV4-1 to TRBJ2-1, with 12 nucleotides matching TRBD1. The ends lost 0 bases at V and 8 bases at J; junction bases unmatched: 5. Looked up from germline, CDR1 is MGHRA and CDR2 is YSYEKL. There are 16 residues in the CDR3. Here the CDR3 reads CASSQEGTGGEDEQFF. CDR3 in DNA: TGCGCCAGCAGCCAAGAGGGGACAGGGGGCGAGGATGAGCAGTTCTTC.

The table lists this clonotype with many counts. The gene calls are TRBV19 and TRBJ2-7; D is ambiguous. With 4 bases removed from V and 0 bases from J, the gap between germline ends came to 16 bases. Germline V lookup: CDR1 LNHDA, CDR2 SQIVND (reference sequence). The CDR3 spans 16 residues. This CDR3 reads CASSTRGRQDSYEQYF. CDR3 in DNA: TGTGCCAGTAGTACCCGAGGCCGACAAGACTCCTACGAGCAGTACTTC. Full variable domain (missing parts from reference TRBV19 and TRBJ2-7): DGGITQSPKYLFRKEGQNVTLSCEQNLNHDAMYWYRQDPGQGLRLIYYSQIVNDFQKGDIAEGYSVSREKKESFPLTVTSAQKNPTAFYLCASSTRGRQDSYEQYFGPGTRLTVT.

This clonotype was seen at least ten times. The CDR3 DNA is TGTGCCAGCAGCCGGGGGGGCCAATACAATGAGCAGTTCTTC. Translation: CASSRGGQYNEQFF. The chain uses TRBV9 and TRBJ2-1; 8 nucleotides align to TRBD2. The CDR3 covers 14 residues. Germline CDR1 is SGDLS and CDR2 is YYNGEE. V lost 4 bases to trimming and J lost 4 bases; unmatched junction nucleotides: 4.

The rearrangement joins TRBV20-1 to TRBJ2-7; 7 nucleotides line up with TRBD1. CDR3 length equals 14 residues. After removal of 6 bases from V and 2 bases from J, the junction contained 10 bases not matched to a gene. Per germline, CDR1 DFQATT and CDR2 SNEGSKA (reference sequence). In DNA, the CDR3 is TGCAGTGCCCTAGCCCGGGACAGAACCTACGAGCAGTACTTC. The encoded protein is CSALARDRTYEQYF.

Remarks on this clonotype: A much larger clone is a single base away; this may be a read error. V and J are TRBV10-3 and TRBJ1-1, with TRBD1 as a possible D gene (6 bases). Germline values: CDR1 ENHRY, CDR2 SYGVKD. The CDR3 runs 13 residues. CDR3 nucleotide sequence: TGTGCCATCAGAACGACAGGTTCTCCTGAAGCTTCCTTT. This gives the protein CAIRTTGSPEASF.

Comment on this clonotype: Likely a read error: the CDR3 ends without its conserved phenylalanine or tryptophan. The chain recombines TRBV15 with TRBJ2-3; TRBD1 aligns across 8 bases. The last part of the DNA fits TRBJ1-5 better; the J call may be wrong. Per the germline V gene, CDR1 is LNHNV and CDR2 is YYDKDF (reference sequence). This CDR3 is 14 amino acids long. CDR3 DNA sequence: TGTGCCACCAGCAGCCGGACAGGGACAGATACGCAGCATGTT. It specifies CATSSRTGTDTQHV.

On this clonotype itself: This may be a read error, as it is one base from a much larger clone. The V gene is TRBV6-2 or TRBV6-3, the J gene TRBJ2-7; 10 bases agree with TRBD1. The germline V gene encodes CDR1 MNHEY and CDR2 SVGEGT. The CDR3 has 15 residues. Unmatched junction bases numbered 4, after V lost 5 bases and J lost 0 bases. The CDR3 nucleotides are TGTGCCAGCAGTCGGACAGGGGGGGGCTCCTACGAGCAGTACTTC. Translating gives CASSRTGGGSYEQYF.

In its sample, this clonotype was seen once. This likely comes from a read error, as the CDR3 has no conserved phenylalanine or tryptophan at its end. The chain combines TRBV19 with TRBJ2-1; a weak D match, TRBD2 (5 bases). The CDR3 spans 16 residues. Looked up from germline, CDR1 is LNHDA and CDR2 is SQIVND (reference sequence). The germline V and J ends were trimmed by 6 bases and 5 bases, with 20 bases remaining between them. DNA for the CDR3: TGTGCCAGTAGCATATTGAGGTCGCGTAGCGACAATGAGCAGTTCTCC. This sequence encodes CASSILRSRSDNEQFS.

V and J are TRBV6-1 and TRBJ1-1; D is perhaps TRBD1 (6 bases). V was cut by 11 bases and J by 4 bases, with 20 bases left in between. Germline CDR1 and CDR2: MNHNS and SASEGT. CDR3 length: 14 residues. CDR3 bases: TGTGCCGTCAAGCCCGCAGGGACAACCACTGAAGCTTTCTTT. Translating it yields CAVKPAGTTTEAFF.

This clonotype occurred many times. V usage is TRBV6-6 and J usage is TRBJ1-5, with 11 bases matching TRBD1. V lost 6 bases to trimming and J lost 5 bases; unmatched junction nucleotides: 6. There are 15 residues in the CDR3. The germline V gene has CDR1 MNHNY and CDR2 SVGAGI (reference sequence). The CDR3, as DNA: TGTGCCAGCAGCGACGGGACAGGGGGGGATCAGCCCCAGCATTTT. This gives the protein CASSDGTGGDQPQHF.

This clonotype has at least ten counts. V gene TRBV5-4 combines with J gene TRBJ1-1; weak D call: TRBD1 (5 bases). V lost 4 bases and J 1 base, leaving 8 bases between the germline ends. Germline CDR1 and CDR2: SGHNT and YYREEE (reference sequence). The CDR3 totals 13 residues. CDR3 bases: TGTGCCAGCAGCCGCACAGGGAACACTGAAGCTTTCTTT. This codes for CASSRTGNTEAFF.

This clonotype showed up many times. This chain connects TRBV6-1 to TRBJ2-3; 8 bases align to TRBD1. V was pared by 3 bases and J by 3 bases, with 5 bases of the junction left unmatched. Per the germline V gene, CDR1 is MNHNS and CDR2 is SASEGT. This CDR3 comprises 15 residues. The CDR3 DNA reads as TGTGCCAGCAGTGACGGACAGGGTGTGACAGATACGCAGTATTTT. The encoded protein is CASSDGQGVTDTQYF.

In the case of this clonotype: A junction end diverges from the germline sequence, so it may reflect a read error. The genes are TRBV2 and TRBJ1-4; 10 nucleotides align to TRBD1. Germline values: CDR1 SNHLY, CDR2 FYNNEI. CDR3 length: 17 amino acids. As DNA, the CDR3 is TGTGCCAGCAGTGGCGGGGACAGGGGAAGTGGAAGTGAAAAACTGTTCTTT. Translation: CASSGGDRGSGSEKLFF. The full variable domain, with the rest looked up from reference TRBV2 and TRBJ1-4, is EPEVTQTPSHQVTQMGQEVILRCVPISNHLYFYWYRQILGQKVEFLVSFYNNEISEKSEIFDDQFSVERPDGSNFTLKIRSTKLEDSAMYFCASSGGDRGSGSEKLFFGSGTQLSVL.

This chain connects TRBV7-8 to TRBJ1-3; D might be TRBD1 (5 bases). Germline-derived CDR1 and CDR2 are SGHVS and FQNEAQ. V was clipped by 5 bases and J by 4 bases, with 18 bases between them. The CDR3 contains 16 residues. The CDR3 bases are TGTGCCAGCAGCCCGAGGGGAGCTAACGACGGAAACACCATATATTTT. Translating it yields CASSPRGANDGNTIYF.

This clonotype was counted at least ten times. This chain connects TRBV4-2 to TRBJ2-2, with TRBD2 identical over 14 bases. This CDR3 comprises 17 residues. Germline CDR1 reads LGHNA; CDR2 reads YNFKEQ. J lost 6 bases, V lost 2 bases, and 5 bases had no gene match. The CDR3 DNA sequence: TGTGCCAGCAGCCAAAGACTAGCGGGGGGGTCCGCCGGGGAGCTGTTTTTT. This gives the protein CASSQRLAGGSAGELFF.

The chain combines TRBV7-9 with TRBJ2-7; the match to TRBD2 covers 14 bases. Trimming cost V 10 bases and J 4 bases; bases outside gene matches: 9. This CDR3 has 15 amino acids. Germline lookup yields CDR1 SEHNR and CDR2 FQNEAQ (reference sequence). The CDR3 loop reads CATGLAGVVTYEQYF. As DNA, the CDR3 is TGTGCCACGGGACTAGCGGGAGTTGTGACATACGAGCAGTACTTC. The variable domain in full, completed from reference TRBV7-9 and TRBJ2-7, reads DTGVSQNPRHKITKRGQNVTFRCDPISEHNRLYWYRQTLGQGPEFLTYFQNEAQLEKSRLLSDRFSAERPKGSFSTLEIQRTEQGDSAMYLCATGLAGVVTYEQYFGPGTRLTVT.

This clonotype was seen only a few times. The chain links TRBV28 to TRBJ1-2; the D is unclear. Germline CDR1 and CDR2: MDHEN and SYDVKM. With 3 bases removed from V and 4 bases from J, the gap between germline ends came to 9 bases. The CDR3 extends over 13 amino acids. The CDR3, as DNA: TGTGCCAGCAGTTTGTTAGGGCTCTATGGCTACACCTTC. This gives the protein CASSLLGLYGYTF.

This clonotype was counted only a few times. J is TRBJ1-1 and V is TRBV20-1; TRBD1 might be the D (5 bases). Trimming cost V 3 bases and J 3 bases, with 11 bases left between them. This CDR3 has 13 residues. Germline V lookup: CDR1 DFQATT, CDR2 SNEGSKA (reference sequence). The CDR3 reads CSARPGHHTEAFF. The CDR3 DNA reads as TGCAGTGCTAGGCCAGGACACCACACTGAAGCTTTCTTT.

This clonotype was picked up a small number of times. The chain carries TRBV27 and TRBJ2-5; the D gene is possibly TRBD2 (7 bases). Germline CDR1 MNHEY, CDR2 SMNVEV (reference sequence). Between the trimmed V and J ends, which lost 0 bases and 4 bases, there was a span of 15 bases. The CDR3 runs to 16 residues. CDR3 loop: CASSLSGKGGPETQYF. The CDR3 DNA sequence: TGTGCCAGCAGTTTATCGGGAAAGGGGGGGCCAGAGACCCAGTACTTC.

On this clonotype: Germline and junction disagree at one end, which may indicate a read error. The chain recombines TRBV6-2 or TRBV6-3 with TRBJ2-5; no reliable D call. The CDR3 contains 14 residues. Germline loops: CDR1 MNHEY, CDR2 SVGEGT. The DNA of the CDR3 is TGTGCCAGCAGTCACTCTCCTCGGCAAGAGACCCAGTACTTC. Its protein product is CASSHSPRQETQYF.

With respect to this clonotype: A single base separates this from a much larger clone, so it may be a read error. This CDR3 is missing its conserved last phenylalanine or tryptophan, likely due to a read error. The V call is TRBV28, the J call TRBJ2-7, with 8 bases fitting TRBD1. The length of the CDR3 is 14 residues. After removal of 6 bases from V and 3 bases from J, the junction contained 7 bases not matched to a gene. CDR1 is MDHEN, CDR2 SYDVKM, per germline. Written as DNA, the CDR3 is TGTGCCAGCAGCTGGGACAGGAGGGGCTACGAGCAGTACTCC. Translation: CASSWDRRGYEQYS.

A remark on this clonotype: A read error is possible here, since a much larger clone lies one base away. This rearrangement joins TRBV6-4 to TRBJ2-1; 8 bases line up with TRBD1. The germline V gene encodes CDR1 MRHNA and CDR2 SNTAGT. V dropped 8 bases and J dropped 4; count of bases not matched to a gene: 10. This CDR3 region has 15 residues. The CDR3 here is CASSPTGALYNEQFF. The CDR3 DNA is TGTGCCAGCTCTCCGACAGGGGCCCTTTACAATGAGCAGTTCTTC.

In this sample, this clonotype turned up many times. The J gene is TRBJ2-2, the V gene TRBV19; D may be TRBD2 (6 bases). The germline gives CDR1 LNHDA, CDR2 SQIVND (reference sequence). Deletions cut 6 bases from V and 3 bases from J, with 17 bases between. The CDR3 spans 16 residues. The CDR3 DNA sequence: TGTGCCAGTAGCCTTTCCCGGGACTTGTACACCGGGGAGCTGTTTTTT. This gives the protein CASSLSRDLYTGELFF. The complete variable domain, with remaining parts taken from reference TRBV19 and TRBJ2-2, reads DGGITQSPKYLFRKEGQNVTLSCEQNLNHDAMYWYRQDPGQGLRLIYYSQIVNDFQKGDIAEGYSVSREKKESFPLTVTSAQKNPTAFYLCASSLSRDLYTGELFFGEGSRLTVL.

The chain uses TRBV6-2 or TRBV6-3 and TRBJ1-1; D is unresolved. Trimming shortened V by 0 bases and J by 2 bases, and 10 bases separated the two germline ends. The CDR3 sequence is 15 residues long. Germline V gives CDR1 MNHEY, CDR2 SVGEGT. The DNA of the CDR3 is TGTGCCAGCAGTTACTCGATCCGGAGTAACACTGAAGCTTTCTTT. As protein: CASSYSIRSNTEAFF.